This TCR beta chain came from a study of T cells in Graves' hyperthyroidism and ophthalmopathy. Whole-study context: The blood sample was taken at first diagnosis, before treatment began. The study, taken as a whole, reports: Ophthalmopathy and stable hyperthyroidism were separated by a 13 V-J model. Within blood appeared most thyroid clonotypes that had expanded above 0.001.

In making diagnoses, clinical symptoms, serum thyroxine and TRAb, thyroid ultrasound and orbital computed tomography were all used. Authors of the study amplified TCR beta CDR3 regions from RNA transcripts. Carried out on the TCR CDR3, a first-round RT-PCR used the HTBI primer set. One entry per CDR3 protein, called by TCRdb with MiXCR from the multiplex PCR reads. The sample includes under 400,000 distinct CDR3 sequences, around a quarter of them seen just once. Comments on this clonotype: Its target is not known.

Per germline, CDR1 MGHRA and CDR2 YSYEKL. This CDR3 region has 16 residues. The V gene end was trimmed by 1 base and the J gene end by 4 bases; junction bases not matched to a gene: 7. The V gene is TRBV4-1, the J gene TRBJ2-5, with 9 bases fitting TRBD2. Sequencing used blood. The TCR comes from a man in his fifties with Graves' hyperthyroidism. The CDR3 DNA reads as TGCGCCAGCAGCCAAGCACTAGCGGGTGGCGGAGAGACCCAGTACTTC. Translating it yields CASSQALAGGGETQYF.